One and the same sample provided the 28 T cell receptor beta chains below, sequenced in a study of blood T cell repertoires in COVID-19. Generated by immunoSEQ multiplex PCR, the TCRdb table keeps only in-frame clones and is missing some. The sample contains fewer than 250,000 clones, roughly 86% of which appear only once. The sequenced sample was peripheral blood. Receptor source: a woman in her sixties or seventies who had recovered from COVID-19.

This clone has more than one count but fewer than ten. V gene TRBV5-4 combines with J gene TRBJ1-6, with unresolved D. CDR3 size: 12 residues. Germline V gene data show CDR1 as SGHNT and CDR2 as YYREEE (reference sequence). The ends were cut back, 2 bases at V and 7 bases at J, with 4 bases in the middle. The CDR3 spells CASSLRNSPLHF. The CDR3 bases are TGTGCCAGCAGCTTACGGAATTCACCCCTCCACTTT.

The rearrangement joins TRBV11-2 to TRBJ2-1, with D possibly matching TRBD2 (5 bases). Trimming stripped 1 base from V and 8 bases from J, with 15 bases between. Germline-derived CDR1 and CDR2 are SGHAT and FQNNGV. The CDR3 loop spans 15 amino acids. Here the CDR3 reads CASSLVIRGRDEQFF. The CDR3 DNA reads TGTGCCAGCAGCTTAGTGATCCGGGGTCGGGATGAGCAGTTCTTC.

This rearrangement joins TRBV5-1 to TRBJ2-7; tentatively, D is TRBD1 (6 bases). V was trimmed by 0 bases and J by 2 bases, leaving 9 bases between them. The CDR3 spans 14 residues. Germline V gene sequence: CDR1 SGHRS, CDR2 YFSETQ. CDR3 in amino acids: CASSLAQGPYEQYF. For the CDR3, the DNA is TGCGCCAGCAGCTTGGCACAGGGCCCCTACGAGCAGTACTTC.

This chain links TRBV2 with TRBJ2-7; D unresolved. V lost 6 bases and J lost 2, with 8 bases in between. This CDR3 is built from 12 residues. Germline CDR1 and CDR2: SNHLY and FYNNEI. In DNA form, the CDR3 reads TGTGCCAGCAGACTTTCTACCTACGAGCAGTACTTC. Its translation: CASRLSTYEQYF.

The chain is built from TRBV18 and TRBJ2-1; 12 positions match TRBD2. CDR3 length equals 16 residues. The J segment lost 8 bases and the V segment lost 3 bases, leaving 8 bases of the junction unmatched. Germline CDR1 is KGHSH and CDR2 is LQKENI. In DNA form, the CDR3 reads TGTGCCAGCTCACCGCAGCCTAGCGGGGGGGCGTATGAGCAGTTCTTC. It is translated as CASSPQPSGGAYEQFF.

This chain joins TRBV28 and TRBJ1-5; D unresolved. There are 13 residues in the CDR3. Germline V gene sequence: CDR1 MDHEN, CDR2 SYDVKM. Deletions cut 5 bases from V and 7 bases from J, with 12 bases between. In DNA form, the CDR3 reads TGTGCCAGCAGTCCCTCCACGCGGCAGCCCCAGCATTTT. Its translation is CASSPSTRQPQHF. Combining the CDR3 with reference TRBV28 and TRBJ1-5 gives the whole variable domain DVKVTQSSRYLVKRTGEKVFLECVQDMDHENMFWYRQDPGLGLRLIYFSYDVKMKEKGDIPEGYSVSREKKERFSLILESASTNQTSMYLCASSPSTRQPQHFGDGTRLSIL.

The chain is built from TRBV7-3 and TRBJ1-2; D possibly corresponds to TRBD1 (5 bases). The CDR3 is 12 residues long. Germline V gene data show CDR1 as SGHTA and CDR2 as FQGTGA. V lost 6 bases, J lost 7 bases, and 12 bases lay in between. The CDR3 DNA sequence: TGTGCCAGCAGTGGCAGGGAGGGTGGCTACACCTTC. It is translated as CASSGREGGYTF.

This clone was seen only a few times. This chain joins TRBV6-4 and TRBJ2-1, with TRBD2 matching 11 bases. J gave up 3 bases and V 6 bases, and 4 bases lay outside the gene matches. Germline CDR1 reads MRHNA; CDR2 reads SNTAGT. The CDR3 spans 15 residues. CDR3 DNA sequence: TGTGCCAGCAGCCAACTAGCGGGGGACTACAATGAGCAGTTCTTC. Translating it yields CASSQLAGDYNEQFF.

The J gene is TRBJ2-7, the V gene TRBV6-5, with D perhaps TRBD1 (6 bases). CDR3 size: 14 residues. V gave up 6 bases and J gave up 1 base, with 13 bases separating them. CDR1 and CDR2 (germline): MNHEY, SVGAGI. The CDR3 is CASRGAGESYEQYF. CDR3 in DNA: TGTGCCAGCAGGGGGGCAGGGGAATCCTACGAGCAGTACTTC.

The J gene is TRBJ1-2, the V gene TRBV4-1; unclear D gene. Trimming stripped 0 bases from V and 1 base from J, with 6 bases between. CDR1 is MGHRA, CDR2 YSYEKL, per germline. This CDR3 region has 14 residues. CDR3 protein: CASSQDSLNYGYTF. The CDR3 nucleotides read TGCGCCAGCAGCCAAGACTCCCTTAACTATGGCTACACCTTC.

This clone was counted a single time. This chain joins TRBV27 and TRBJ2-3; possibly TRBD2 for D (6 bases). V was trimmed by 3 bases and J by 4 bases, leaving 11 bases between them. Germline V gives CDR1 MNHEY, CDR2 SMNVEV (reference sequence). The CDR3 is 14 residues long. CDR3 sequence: CASSFWGVPDTQYF. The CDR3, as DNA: TGTGCCAGCAGTTTTTGGGGGGTACCAGATACGCAGTATTTT.

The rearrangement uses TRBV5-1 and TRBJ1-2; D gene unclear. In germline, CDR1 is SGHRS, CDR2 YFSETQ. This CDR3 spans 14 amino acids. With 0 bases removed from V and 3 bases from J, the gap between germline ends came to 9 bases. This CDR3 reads CASSLAREDYGYTF. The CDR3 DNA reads TGCGCCAGCAGCTTGGCTAGGGAGGACTATGGCTACACCTTC.

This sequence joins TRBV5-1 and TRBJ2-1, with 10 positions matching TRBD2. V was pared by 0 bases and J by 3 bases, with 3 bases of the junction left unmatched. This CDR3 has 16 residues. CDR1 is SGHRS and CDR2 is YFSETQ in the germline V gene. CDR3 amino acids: CASSLAASGGYNEQFF. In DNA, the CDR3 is TGCGCCAGCAGCTTGGCAGCTAGCGGGGGCTACAATGAGCAGTTCTTC.

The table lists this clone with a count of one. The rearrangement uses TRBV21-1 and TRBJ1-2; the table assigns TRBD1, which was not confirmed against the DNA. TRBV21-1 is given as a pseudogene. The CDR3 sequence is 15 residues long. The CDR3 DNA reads TGTGCCAGCAGCAAAAGGGACAGGGGTGGGTATGGCTACACCTTC. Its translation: CASSKRDRGGYGYTF.

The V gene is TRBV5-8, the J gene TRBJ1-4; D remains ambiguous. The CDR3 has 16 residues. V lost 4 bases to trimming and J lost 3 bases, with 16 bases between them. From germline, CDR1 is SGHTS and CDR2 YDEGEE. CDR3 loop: CASSHRPRRPNEKLFF. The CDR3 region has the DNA TGTGCCAGCAGCCACCGGCCCCGGAGGCCTAATGAAAAACTGTTTTTT.

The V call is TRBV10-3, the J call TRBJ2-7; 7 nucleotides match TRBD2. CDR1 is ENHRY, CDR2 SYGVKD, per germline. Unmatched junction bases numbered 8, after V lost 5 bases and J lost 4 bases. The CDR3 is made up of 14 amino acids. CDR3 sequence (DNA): TGTGCCATCAGTAGCCTGACTAGCAGGTACGAGCAGTACTTC. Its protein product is CAISSLTSRYEQYF.

Here the CDR3 DNA reads TGTGCCAGCAGCGAAGGGACAGCTTATCAGCCCCAGCATTTT. Translated, it gives CASSEGTAYQPQHF. The chain recombines TRBV9 with TRBJ1-5; 7 bases map to TRBD1. Germline-derived CDR1 and CDR2 are SGDLS and YYNGEE. After removal of 3 bases from V and 5 bases from J, the junction contained 5 bases not matched to a gene. CDR3 size: 14 residues. The full variable domain, its missing parts supplied by reference TRBV9 and TRBJ1-5, is DSGVTQTPKHLITATGQRVTLRCSPRSGDLSVYWYQQSLDQGLQFLIQYYNGEERAKGNILERFSAQQFPDLHSELNLSSLELGDSALYFCASSEGTAYQPQHFGDGTRLSIL.

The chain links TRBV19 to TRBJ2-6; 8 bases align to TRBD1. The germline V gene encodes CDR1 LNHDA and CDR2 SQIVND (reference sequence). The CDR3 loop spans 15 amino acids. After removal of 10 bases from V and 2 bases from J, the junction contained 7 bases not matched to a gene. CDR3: CATRETGAGANVLTF. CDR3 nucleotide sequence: TGTGCCACAAGAGAGACAGGGGCTGGGGCCAACGTCCTGACTTTC. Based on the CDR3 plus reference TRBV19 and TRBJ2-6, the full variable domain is DGGITQSPKYLFRKEGQNVTLSCEQNLNHDAMYWYRQDPGQGLRLIYYSQIVNDFQKGDIAEGYSVSREKKESFPLTVTSAQKNPTAFYLCATRETGAGANVLTFGAGSRLTVL.

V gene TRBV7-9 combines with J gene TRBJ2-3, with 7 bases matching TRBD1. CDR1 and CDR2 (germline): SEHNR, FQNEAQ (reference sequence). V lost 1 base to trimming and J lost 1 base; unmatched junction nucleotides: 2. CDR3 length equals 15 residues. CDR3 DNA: TGTGCCAGCAGCTTAGAGGGACAGCGCACAGATACGCAGTATTTT. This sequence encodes CASSLEGQRTDTQYF.

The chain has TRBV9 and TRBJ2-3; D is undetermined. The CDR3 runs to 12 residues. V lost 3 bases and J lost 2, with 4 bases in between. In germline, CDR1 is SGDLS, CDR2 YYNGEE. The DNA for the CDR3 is TGTGCCAGCAGCGGTTACACAGATACGCAGTATTTT. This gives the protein CASSGYTDTQYF.

The CDR3 DNA reads as TGTGCCAGCAGTTCAGGGACAGAGGGCACAGATACGCAGTATTTT. It yields the protein CASSSGTEGTDTQYF. The V and J genes are TRBV11-3 and TRBJ2-3, with TRBD1 identical over 7 bases. CDR3 length: 15 amino acids. Germline CDR1 SGHNT, CDR2 YENEEA. After removal of 6 bases from V and 1 base from J, the junction contained 7 bases not matched to a gene.

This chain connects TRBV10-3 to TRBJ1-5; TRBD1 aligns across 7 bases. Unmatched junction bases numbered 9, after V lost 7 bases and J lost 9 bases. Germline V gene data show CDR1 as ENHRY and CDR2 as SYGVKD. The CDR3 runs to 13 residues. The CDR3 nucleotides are TGTGCCATCAAGGAAGACAGGGTTTCGCCCCAGCATTTT. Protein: CAIKEDRVSPQHF.

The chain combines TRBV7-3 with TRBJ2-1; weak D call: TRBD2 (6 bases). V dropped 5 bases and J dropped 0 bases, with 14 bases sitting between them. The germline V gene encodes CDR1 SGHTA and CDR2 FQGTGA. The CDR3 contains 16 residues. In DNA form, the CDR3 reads TGTGCCAGCAGCCCGAGGAGTAGCGGCTCCTACAATGAGCAGTTCTTC. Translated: CASSPRSSGSYNEQFF.

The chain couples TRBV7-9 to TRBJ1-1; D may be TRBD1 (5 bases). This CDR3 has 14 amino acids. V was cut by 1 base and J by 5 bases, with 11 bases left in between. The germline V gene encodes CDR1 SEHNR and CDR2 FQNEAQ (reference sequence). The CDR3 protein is CASSLDWGDTEAFF. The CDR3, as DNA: TGTGCCAGCAGCTTAGACTGGGGCGATACTGAAGCTTTCTTT.

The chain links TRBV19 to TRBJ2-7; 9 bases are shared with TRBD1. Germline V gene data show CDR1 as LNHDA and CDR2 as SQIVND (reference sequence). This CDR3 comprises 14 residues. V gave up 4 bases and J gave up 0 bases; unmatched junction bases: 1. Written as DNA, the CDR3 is TGTGCCAGTAGTAGGGACAGGGCCTCCTACGAGCAGTACTTC. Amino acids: CASSRDRASYEQYF.

The DNA for the CDR3 is TGTGCCAGCAGTTATGCGGGTGAAGAGAGCCAGCCCCAGCATTTT. Translation gives CASSYAGEESQPQHF. The chain recombines TRBV6-2 or TRBV6-3 with TRBJ1-5; no definite D call. Germline V gives CDR1 MNHEY, CDR2 SVGEGT. V gave up 3 bases and J gave up 7 bases, with 16 bases separating them. The CDR3 spans 15 residues.

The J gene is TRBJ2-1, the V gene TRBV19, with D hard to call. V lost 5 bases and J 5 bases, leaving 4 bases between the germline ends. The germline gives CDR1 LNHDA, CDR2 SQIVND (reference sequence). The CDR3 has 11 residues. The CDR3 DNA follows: TGTGCCAGTAGTCTTAACAATGAGCAGTTCTTC. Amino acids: CASSLNNEQFF.

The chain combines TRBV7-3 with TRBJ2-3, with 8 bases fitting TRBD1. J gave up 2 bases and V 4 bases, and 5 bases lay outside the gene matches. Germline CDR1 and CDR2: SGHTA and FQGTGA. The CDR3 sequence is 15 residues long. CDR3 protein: CASSYTGGNTDTQYF. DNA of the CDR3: TGTGCCAGCAGCTATACAGGGGGTAACACAGATACGCAGTATTTT.